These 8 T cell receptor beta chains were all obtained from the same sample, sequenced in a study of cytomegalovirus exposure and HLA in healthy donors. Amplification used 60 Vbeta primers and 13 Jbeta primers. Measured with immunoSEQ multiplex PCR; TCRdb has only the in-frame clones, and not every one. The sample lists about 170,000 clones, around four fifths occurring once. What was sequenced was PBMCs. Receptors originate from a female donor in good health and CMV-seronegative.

The CDR3 region has the DNA TGTGCCAGCAGTTCGGGGCCGGGGGAGATATACGAGCAGTACTTC. It yields the protein CASSSGPGEIYEQYF. This sequence joins TRBV6-5 and TRBJ2-7; tentatively, D is TRBD2 (6 bases). Deletions cut 4 bases from V and 4 bases from J, with 17 bases between. CDR1 and CDR2 from the germline V gene are MNHEY and SVGAGI. The CDR3 is made up of 15 amino acids.

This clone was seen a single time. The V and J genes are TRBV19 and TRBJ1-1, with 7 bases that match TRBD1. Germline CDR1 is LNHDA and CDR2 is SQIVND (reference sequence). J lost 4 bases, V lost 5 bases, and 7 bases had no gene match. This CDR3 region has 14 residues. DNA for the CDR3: TGTGCCAGTAGTCCCCGGGCAGGGGGCACTGAAGCTTTCTTT. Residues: CASSPRAGGTEAFF.

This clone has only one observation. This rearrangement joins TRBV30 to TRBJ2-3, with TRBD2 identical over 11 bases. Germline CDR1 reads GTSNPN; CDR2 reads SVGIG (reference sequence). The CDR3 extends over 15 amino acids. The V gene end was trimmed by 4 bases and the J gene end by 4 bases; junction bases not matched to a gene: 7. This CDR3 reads CAWTALAGGADTQYF. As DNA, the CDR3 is TGTGCCTGGACCGCTCTAGCGGGGGGCGCAGATACGCAGTATTTT.

Here the CDR3 DNA reads TGTGCCAGTACCCCAGGGGCTTACTATGGCTACACCTTC. Amino acids: CASTPGAYYGYTF. The rearrangement joins TRBV28 to TRBJ1-2; D is possibly TRBD1 (6 bases). Germline-derived CDR1 and CDR2 are MDHEN and SYDVKM. The CDR3 contains 13 residues. The V and J ends lost 9 bases and 3 bases respectively, with 14 bases between them.

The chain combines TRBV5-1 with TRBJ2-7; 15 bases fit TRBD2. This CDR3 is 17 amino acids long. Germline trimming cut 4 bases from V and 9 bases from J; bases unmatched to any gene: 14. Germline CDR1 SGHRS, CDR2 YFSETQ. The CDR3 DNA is TGCGCCAGCAGCATAGGACTAGCGGGGGGGCCCGCGGAGAGGCAGTACTTC. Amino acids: CASSIGLAGGPAERQYF.

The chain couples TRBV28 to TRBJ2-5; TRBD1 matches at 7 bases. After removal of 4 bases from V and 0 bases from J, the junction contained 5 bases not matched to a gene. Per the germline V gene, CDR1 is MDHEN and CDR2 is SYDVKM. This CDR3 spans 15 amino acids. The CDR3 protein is CASSSKQGYQETQYF. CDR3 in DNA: TGTGCCAGCAGTTCAAAACAGGGGTACCAAGAGACCCAGTACTTC.

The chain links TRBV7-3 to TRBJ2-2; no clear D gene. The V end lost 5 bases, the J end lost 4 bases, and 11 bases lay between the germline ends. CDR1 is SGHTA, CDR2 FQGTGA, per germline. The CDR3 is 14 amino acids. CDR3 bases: TGTGCCAGCAGCCTCCAGAAATCCACCGGGGAGCTGTTTTTT. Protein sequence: CASSLQKSTGELFF.

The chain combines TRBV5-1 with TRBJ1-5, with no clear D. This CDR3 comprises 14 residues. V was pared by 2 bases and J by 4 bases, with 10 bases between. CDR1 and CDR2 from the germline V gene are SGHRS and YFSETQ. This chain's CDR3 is CASSLEPGNQPQHF. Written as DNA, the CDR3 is TGCGCCAGCAGCTTAGAACCGGGAAATCAGCCCCAGCATTTT.